The following is a T cell receptor beta chain sequence with its context. The antigen it recognizes is unknown. Base qualities were left out, and no much larger clone turns up one base away. The data stem from a study of T cell changes during pregnancy in multiple sclerosis (dated by TCRdb to the late 2010s). Concerning the study at large: The study looked at changes in the T cell repertoire across pregnancy in women with multiple sclerosis.

Sequences SGHTA (CDR1) and FQGNSA (CDR2) are obtained from the germline V gene. Relative to germline, V is 4 bases shorter and J is 11 bases shorter, with 18 bases between their ends. Its CDR3 holds 14 amino acids, cysteine through phenylalanine. CDR3 DNA only is kept here, 42 bases in frame from base 1. Library generation was performed with the immunoSEQ multiplex PCR assay. The clones in this table, taken by TCRdb from immuneACCESS, are in-frame only. Not every clone is retained; where verified, under half of the shortfall comes from an unresolved V gene, and the cause of the rest is unknown. Recorded for this sample are approximately 31,000 clones; over 85% of them occurred a single time. The top ten hold 0.44% of the sample.

The sample in question was CD4+ T cells from peripheral blood mononuclear cells, obtained in the second trimester of pregnancy. The sequence is built from TRBV7-2 and TRBJ2-1; no D segment can be confidently identified. The sequence derives from a female donor in good health, enrolled as a control in a pregnancy study. The bases are TGTGCCAGCAGCTGGGCCCCCGAATCAAGGCAGCAGTTCTTC. This encodes CASSWAPESRQQFF.